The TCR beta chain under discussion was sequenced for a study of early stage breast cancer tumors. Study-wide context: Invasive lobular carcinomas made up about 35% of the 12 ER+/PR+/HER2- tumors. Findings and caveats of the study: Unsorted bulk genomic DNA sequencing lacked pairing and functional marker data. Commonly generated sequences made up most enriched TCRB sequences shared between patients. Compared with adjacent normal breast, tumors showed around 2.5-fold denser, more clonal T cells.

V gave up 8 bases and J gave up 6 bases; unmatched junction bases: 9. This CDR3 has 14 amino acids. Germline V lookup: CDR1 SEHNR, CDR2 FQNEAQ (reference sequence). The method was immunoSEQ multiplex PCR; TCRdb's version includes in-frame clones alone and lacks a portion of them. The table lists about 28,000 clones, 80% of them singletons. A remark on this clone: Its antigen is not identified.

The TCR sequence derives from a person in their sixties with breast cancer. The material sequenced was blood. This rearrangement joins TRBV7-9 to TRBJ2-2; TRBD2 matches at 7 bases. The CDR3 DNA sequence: TGTGCCAGCTCCCTTCGGGCGGGGGCCGGGGAGCTGTTTTTT. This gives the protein CASSLRAGAGELFF.